This TCR beta chain was retrieved from a study of T cell responses to AZD1222 COVID-19 vaccine. Study-wide results and caveats: At study baseline, merely more than 5 AZD1222 recipients were seropositive. Compared with day 0, the breadth and depth of the Spike-specific TCR repertoire rose significantly after two doses of AZD1222. At 160-218 and 743-854, vaccine-associated CD4 TCRs were dominant, and they spanned spike.

Sequencing was performed with immunoSEQ multiplex PCR; in TCRdb, only in-frame clones are kept and a portion is missing. This table has about 89,000 clones, 89% appearing once. As to this clone: The antigen is undetermined.

This CDR3 region has 16 residues. Germline CDR1 reads SGHTA; CDR2 reads FQGTGA. V shed 5 bases and J shed 5 bases, with 21 bases lying between them. The clonotype was recovered from an adult who received the AZD1222 COVID-19 vaccine. The starting material was peripheral blood, obtained 28 days after the second AZD1222 dose. The chain couples TRBV7-3 to TRBJ1-2; D call uncertain. CDR3 amino acids: CASSPVARGIGYGYTF. The CDR3 bases are TGTGCCAGCAGCCCCGTTGCGCGAGGAATCGGATATGGCTACACCTTC.